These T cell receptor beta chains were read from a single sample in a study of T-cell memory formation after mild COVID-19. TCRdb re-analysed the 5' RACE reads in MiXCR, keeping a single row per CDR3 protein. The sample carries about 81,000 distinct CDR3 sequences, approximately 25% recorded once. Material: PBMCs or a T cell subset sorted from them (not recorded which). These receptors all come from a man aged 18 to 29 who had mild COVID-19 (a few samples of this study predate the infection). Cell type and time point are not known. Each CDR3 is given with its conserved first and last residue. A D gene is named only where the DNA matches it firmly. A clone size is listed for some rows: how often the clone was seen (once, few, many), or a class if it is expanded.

TGCAGCGCCGTGGACCCCCTTGAGAACACCGGGGAGCTGTTTTTT | CSAVDPLENTGELFF | . | TRBJ2-2 | TRBV29-1 | .
TGTGCCAGCAGTTTAGTGCCTAGCCGGGTCGCCGGGGAGCTGTTTTTT | CASSLVPSRVAGELFF | . | TRBJ2-2 | TRBV12-3/TRBV12-4 | .
TGCGCCAGCAGCCAACAACGGGGACTATATGGCTACACCTTC | CASSQQRGLYGYTF | few | TRBJ1-2 | TRBV4-1 | .
TGTGCCAGCAGCGCGGGACTAGCCACCGGGGAGCTGTTTTTT | CASSAGLATGELFF | . | TRBJ2-2 | TRBV9 | TRBD2
TGTGCCAGCAGCTTAACCGGACTAGCGGGGGATAATGAGCAGTTCTTC | CASSLTGLAGDNEQFF | . | TRBJ2-1 | TRBV7-6 | TRBD2
TGCGCCAGCAGCCAAGATTGGGGGGCTACCACCGGGGAGCTGTTTTTT | CASSQDWGATTGELFF | . | TRBJ2-2 | TRBV4-1 | .
TGCAGTGCTCGACTAGCGGGCGTAGCTAGCACAGATACGCAGTATTTT | CSARLAGVASTDTQYF | few | TRBJ2-3 | TRBV20-1 | TRBD2
TGCAGCGTTGATTTGGCTAGTACTAACTATGGCTACACCTTC | CSVDLASTNYGYTF | . | TRBJ1-2 | TRBV29-1 | .
TGCGCCAGCAGCCCCGGACTAGCGGGGGGCACAGATACGCAGTATTTT | CASSPGLAGGTDTQYF | many | TRBJ2-3 | TRBV5-1 | TRBD2
TGTGCCTCGGGACAGGGTGCTAGCACAGATACGCAGTATTTT | CASGQGASTDTQYF | . | TRBJ2-3 | TRBV24-1 | TRBD1
TGTGCCAGCAGCGGGACTAGCGGGGGGGGAGAGACCCAGTACTTC | CASSGTSGGGETQYF | . | TRBJ2-5 | TRBV12-3/TRBV12-4 | TRBD2
TGTGCCAGCTCACTTCGGACAGTTAACTACGAGCAGTACTTC | CASSLRTVNYEQYF | few | TRBJ2-7 | TRBV18 | .
TGTGCCAGCAGCTTAGCGCTAGGGACAGATGAAGCTTTCTTT | CASSLALGTDEAFF | few | TRBJ1-1 | TRBV7-9 | TRBD1
TGTGCCAGCAGCTTGGACAGGGCCAACTATGGCTACACCTTC | CASSLDRANYGYTF | few | TRBJ1-2 | TRBV5-5 | .
TGTGCCAGCAGCTACGGGACAGGGGGCACAGATACGCAGTATTTT | CASSYGTGGTDTQYF | . | TRBJ2-3 | TRBV7-9 | TRBD1
TGTGCCAGCAGTTACTCCCCACGGACAGGGGATCCCAATGAGCAGTTCTTC | CASSYSPRTGDPNEQFF | . | TRBJ2-1 | TRBV6-2/TRBV6-3 | TRBD1
TGTGCCAGCAGCTTAGTAATAGCGGGTGGAGATGAGCAGTTCTTC | CASSLVIAGGDEQFF | . | TRBJ2-1 | TRBV7-9 | TRBD2
TGCGCCAGCAGCCAAGTTAAGGGTTTGAATGAGCAGTTCTTC | CASSQVKGLNEQFF | . | TRBJ2-1 | TRBV4-3 | .